The 22 T cell receptor beta chains below all came from one sample that was sequenced in a study of cytomegalovirus exposure and HLA in healthy donors. The PCR employed 60 Vbeta primers together with 13 Jbeta primers. The data were produced by immunoSEQ multiplex PCR, yet TCRdb's version contains in-frame clones alone and is incomplete. The sample holds about 220,000 clones, 82% seen once. Sequenced material: PBMCs. The receptor source for this set is a woman aged 40 to 50 in good health and CMV-seropositive.

This clone has only one observation. This rearrangement joins TRBV27 to TRBJ2-3; 8 nucleotides agree with TRBD2. The germline gives CDR1 MNHEY, CDR2 SMNVEV (reference sequence). The CDR3 spans 17 residues. The J segment lost 6 bases and the V segment lost 2 bases, leaving 13 bases of the junction unmatched. CDR3 protein: CASSLQLVAGFPDTQYF. The CDR3 DNA sequence: TGTGCCAGCAGTTTACAATTAGTAGCGGGATTCCCCGATACGCAGTATTTT.

The chain carries TRBV7-3 and TRBJ1-5; 8 nucleotides match TRBD1. Germline V gene sequence: CDR1 SGHTA, CDR2 FQGTGA. This CDR3 contains 20 residues. J gave up 1 base and V 1 base, and 15 bases lay outside the gene matches. CDR3 sequence reads: CASSLKGQVREERSNQPQHF. The CDR3 nucleotides are TGTGCCAGCAGCTTAAAGGGACAGGTAAGGGAGGAGCGGAGCAATCAGCCCCAGCATTTT.

The chain is built from TRBV11-3 and TRBJ2-2, with 11 bases matching TRBD2. The CDR3 has 18 amino acids. The ends lost 3 bases at V and 2 bases at J; junction bases unmatched: 8. Germline V gene lookup returns CDR1 SGHNT and CDR2 YENEEA. The CDR3 here is CASSFTLAGEPNTGELFF. In DNA, the CDR3 is TGTGCCAGCAGCTTCACACTAGCGGGGGAGCCAAACACCGGGGAGCTGTTTTTT.

Only one count was recorded for this clone. Other DNA sequences of this sample code for an identical CDR3. The rearrangement joins TRBV6-6 to TRBJ1-2; maybe TRBD1 (6 bases). CDR3 length: 12 amino acids. Trimming cost V 6 bases and J 7 bases, with 12 bases left between them. CDR1 and CDR2 (germline): MNHNY, SVGAGI (reference sequence). Written as DNA, the CDR3 is TGTGCCAGCAGACCAGGGGAGTTTGGCTACACCTTC. This translates into CASRPGEFGYTF.

CDR3 nucleotide sequence: TGTGCCAGCAGTGAAGCGCAGCGGGGGAATAGCAATCAGCCCCAGCATTTT. Amino acids: CASSEAQRGNSNQPQHF. This chain connects TRBV2 to TRBJ1-5; a possible D gene is TRBD1 (5 bases). Trimming left V 0 bases short and J 0 bases short, with 12 bases between. The germline CDR1 and CDR2 sequences are SNHLY and FYNNEI. This CDR3 is 17 amino acids long.

The chain couples TRBV11-2 to TRBJ2-2, with D possibly being TRBD1 (6 bases). The CDR3 sequence is 16 residues long. Germline-derived CDR1 and CDR2 are SGHAT and FQNNGV. V was clipped by 2 bases and J by 6 bases, with 16 bases between them. CDR3 amino acids: CASSLTQGGYPGELFF. Written as DNA, the CDR3 is TGTGCCAGCAGCTTAACCCAAGGGGGATATCCCGGGGAGCTGTTTTTT.

J is TRBJ1-1 and V is TRBV2, with D unclear. In germline, CDR1 is SNHLY, CDR2 FYNNEI. This CDR3 spans 14 amino acids. V gave up 1 base and J gave up 5 bases, with 11 bases separating them. The CDR3 coding sequence is TGTGCCAGCAGTGAAGAGATAGGGAGTACTGAAGCTTTCTTT. It yields the protein CASSEEIGSTEAFF.

J is TRBJ2-5 and V is TRBV15; TRBD2 matches 8 bases. The V gene end was trimmed by 2 bases and the J gene end by 5 bases; junction bases not matched to a gene: 7. This CDR3 contains 15 residues. Germline V lookup: CDR1 LNHNV, CDR2 YYDKDF (reference sequence). CDR3 residues: CATSRYGGAGETQYF. CDR3 in DNA: TGTGCCACCAGCAGATACGGGGGGGCCGGGGAGACCCAGTACTTC.

This chain links TRBV4-3 with TRBJ1-5; the match to TRBD1 covers 9 bases. Trimming took 3 bases from V and 4 from J; bases not matched to a gene: 4. Per germline, CDR1 LGHNA and CDR2 YSLEER. The CDR3 has 15 amino acids. CDR3 loop: CASSHRTGANQPQHF. CDR3 bases: TGCGCCAGCAGCCACAGGACAGGGGCAAATCAGCCCCAGCATTTT.

This clone was picked up a small number of times. V and J are TRBV28 and TRBJ2-1, with no clear D. This CDR3 has 10 residues. The germline CDR1 and CDR2 sequences are MDHEN and SYDVKM. Deletions cut 8 bases from V and 4 bases from J, with 3 bases between. CDR3 region: CASSYNEQFF. The CDR3 coding sequence is TGTGCCAGCTCTTACAATGAGCAGTTCTTC. The full variable domain, with the rest looked up from reference TRBV28 and TRBJ2-1, is DVKVTQSSRYLVKRTGEKVFLECVQDMDHENMFWYRQDPGLGLRLIYFSYDVKMKEKGDIPEGYSVSREKKERFSLILESASTNQTSMYLCASSYNEQFFGPGTRLTVL.

This chain joins TRBV4-2 and TRBJ2-7; 7 bases align to TRBD2. The CDR3 length is 16 residues. Trimming took 0 bases from V and 2 from J; bases not matched to a gene: 7. Germline values: CDR1 LGHNA, CDR2 YNFKEQ. CDR3 protein: CASSQDLGTTPYEQYF. The DNA of the CDR3 is TGTGCCAGCAGCCAAGATCTGGGGACTACCCCCTACGAGCAGTACTTC.

The chain uses TRBV25-1 and TRBJ1-1; 7 nucleotides align to TRBD1. The germline V gene encodes CDR1 MGHDK and CDR2 SYGVNS. V dropped 4 bases and J dropped 5; count of bases not matched to a gene: 7. There are 14 residues in the CDR3. CDR3 DNA sequence: TGTGCCAGCAGTGCCGACAGGGTGAGAACTGAAGCTTTCTTT. Its protein product is CASSADRVRTEAFF.

The chain couples TRBV5-5 to TRBJ1-5, with D possibly TRBD1 on 6 matching bases. Trimming took off 4 bases at V and 3 bases at J, with 14 bases between the two ends. Germline V gives CDR1 SGHKS, CDR2 YYEKEE (reference sequence). The CDR3 extends over 15 amino acids. The CDR3 region is CASSPPGTLNQPQHF. The CDR3 DNA sequence: TGTGCCAGCAGCCCCCCCGGGACACTCAATCAGCCCCAGCATTTT.

This chain connects TRBV10-2 to TRBJ1-1; the D gene is possibly TRBD1 (5 bases). This CDR3 is built from 14 residues. V was pared by 8 bases and J by 5 bases, with 18 bases between. Germline CDR1 reads WSHSY; CDR2 reads SAAADI. The chain's CDR3 is CASGNQGGWTEAFF. CDR3 bases: TGCGCCAGCGGGAACCAGGGAGGTTGGACTGAAGCTTTCTTT.

This chain joins TRBV11-3 and TRBJ1-1; D unclear. The CDR3 runs to 14 residues. Per the germline V gene, CDR1 is SGHNT and CDR2 is YENEEA. Trimming shortened V by 2 bases and J by 8 bases, and 15 bases separated the two germline ends. CDR3 amino acids: CASSLHSADIEAFF. In nucleotides, the CDR3 is TGTGCCAGCAGCTTACACTCGGCGGATATCGAAGCTTTCTTT.

The V call is TRBV6-5, the J call TRBJ2-7; the D gene is possibly TRBD1 (5 bases). This CDR3 contains 14 residues. The V end lost 2 bases, the J end lost 5 bases, and 13 bases lay between the germline ends. Germline loops: CDR1 MNHEY, CDR2 SVGAGI. Here the CDR3 DNA reads TGTGCCAGCAGTTACGACAGTCGGTTCAACGAGCAGTACTTC. Its protein is CASSYDSRFNEQYF.

This clone was counted only a few times. The V gene is TRBV7-8, the J gene TRBJ1-1; D is unclear. Germline lookup yields CDR1 SGHVS and CDR2 FQNEAQ. This CDR3 has 16 amino acids. Trimming shortened V by 6 bases and J by 3 bases, and 20 bases separated the two germline ends. CDR3 in DNA: TGTGCCAGCAGGATAGGAGGGAGGAAGGTGGACACTGAAGCTTTCTTT. This codes for CASRIGGRKVDTEAFF.

In this sample, this clone turned up a few times. The rearrangement joins TRBV4-1 to TRBJ1-5; 10 nucleotides align to TRBD1. Germline V gives CDR1 MGHRA, CDR2 YSYEKL. This CDR3 region has 18 residues. The V and J ends lost 3 bases and 5 bases, in that order; junction bases with no gene match: 13. CDR3 residues: CASSQRVPGQGFHQPQHF. CDR3 nucleotides: TGCGCCAGCAGCCAGCGCGTTCCGGGACAGGGGTTTCATCAGCCCCAGCATTTT.

This clone was recorded only once. V and J are TRBV25-1 and TRBJ1-2, with 10 bases matching TRBD1. This CDR3 comprises 12 residues. Trimming removed 6 bases from V and 8 bases from J; junction bases left unmatched: 3. CDR1 is MGHDK, CDR2 SYGVNS, per germline. This CDR3 is CASRDRGPGYTF. CDR3 DNA: TGTGCCAGCAGAGACAGGGGGCCGGGCTACACCTTC.

The chain couples TRBV28 to TRBJ1-2; D may be TRBD1 (5 bases). V gave up 7 bases and J gave up 3 bases, with 24 bases separating them. The CDR3 runs to 17 residues. Germline loops: CDR1 MDHEN, CDR2 SYDVKM. The CDR3, as DNA: TGTGCCAGCACCCATCAATCCAGGGAACCGAGATACTATGGCTACACCTTC. It encodes CASTHQSREPRYYGYTF.

The rearrangement uses TRBV6-5 and TRBJ1-4; no firm D call. This CDR3 has 12 amino acids. With 5 bases removed from V and 6 bases from J, the gap between germline ends came to 7 bases. Germline V gives CDR1 MNHEY, CDR2 SVGAGI. The CDR3 loop is CASSPNYEKLFF. CDR3 in DNA: TGTGCCAGCAGTCCAAACTATGAAAAACTGTTTTTT.

This chain uses TRBV9 with TRBJ1-2; TRBD1 matches 7 bases. V shed 3 bases and J 3 bases; nucleotides not matched to a gene: 5. This CDR3 comprises 14 residues. Germline values: CDR1 SGDLS, CDR2 YYNGEE. The CDR3 loop reads CASSEGGQDYGYTF. In DNA form, the CDR3 reads TGTGCCAGCAGCGAGGGAGGACAGGACTATGGCTACACCTTC.